Below, 23 T cell receptor beta chains from the same sample are listed, as sequenced in a study of cytomegalovirus exposure and HLA in healthy donors. The PCR made use of 60 Vbeta and 13 Jbeta primers. Measured with immunoSEQ multiplex PCR; TCRdb has only the in-frame clones, and not every one. The sample lists about 250,000 clones, around four fifths occurring once. The sequenced sample consisted of PBMCs. The receptors were gathered from a boy between 10 and 17 years old in good health and CMV-seronegative.

The gene calls are TRBV27 and TRBJ1-2; D is perhaps TRBD1 (5 bases). CDR1 and CDR2 (germline): MNHEY, SMNVEV (reference sequence). The V and J ends lost 7 bases and 8 bases respectively, with 11 bases between them. The CDR3 loop spans 11 amino acids. In DNA, the CDR3 is TGTGCCAGCAAATCGACAGCAGGCTACACCTTC. Its protein is CASKSTAGYTF.

The V call is TRBV14, the J call TRBJ1-4; D is uncertain. The CDR3 contains 12 residues. V was clipped by 5 bases and J by 8 bases, with 9 bases between them. Germline loops: CDR1 SGHDN, CDR2 FVKESK. This chain's CDR3 is CASSLSSEKLFF. The CDR3 DNA is TGTGCCAGCAGCTTAAGCTCAGAAAAACTGTTTTTT.

The V and J genes are TRBV5-1 and TRBJ2-7; 7 bases align to TRBD2. The CDR3 covers 19 residues. Trimming cost V 0 bases and J 0 bases; bases outside gene matches: 15. Germline lookup yields CDR1 SGHRS and CDR2 YFSETQ. The CDR3 bases are TGCGCCAGCAGCTTGGAGGGGCCGGCGGGAGCGGGTAGCTCCTACGAGCAGTACTTC. Protein: CASSLEGPAGAGSSYEQYF.

A single count supports this clone. CDR3 nucleotide sequence: TGTGCCAGCAGCCCGGGGACAGTGTACAATGAGCAGTTCTTC. It translates to CASSPGTVYNEQFF. This chain links TRBV5-5 with TRBJ2-1; 7 bases map to TRBD1. CDR1 is SGHKS and CDR2 is YYEKEE in the germline V gene (reference sequence). Trimming took 4 bases from V and 4 from J; bases not matched to a gene: 5. The CDR3 is 14 residues long.

The chain is built from TRBV5-1 and TRBJ2-1; tentative D call: TRBD2 (5 bases). Trimming shortened V by 0 bases and J by 5 bases, and 12 bases separated the two germline ends. From germline, CDR1 is SGHRS and CDR2 YFSETQ. The CDR3 loop spans 15 amino acids. CDR3 protein: CASSLAGISDNEQFF. DNA for the CDR3: TGCGCCAGCAGCTTGGCCGGGATAAGCGACAATGAGCAGTTCTTC.

Note on this clone: Other nucleotide sequences in the sample specify the same CDR3. The CDR3 protein is CASSSLTGMNTEAFF. The CDR3 nucleotides are TGCGCCAGCAGCTCGCTGACAGGGATGAACACTGAAGCTTTCTTT. The chain has TRBV5-1 and TRBJ1-1, with 7 bases aligning to TRBD1. Germline-derived CDR1 and CDR2 are SGHRS and YFSETQ. Trimming at V came to 3 bases and at J to 0 bases, leaving 5 bases not matched to a gene. The CDR3 is 15 residues long.

The chain's CDR3 is CASSITGGQYF. The CDR3, as DNA: TGTGCCAGTAGTATTACAGGGGGACAGTATTTT. J is TRBJ2-3 and V is TRBV19, with 8 bases lining up with TRBD1. The germline gives CDR1 LNHDA, CDR2 SQIVND (reference sequence). This CDR3 comprises 11 residues. With 3 bases clipped from V and 12 bases from J, the junction kept 2 bases outside the gene matches.

The chain recombines TRBV14 with TRBJ2-7; a weak D match, TRBD1 (5 bases). This CDR3 has 13 residues. Germline CDR1 is SGHDN and CDR2 is FVKESK. V was clipped by 5 bases and J by 6 bases, with 14 bases between them. CDR3 coding DNA: TGTGCCAGCAGCAACAGGAATCGGAGCGAGCAGTACTTC. Its protein is CASSNRNRSEQYF.

This rearrangement joins TRBV4-2 to TRBJ1-2; D is ambiguous. Trimming removed 0 bases at V and 2 bases at J, with 10 bases between. The CDR3 sequence is 15 residues long. Germline loops: CDR1 LGHNA, CDR2 YNFKEQ. In nucleotides, the CDR3 is TGTGCCAGCAGCCAAGAAACCCACAGCAACTATGGCTACACCTTC. As protein: CASSQETHSNYGYTF.

The rearrangement joins TRBV11-2 to TRBJ2-7; D may be TRBD1 (5 bases). The CDR3 length is 18 residues. The V end was cut by 5 bases, the J end by 1 base, with 24 bases between. CDR1 is SGHAT, CDR2 FQNNGV, per germline. This CDR3 reads CASSPKGAQIMISYEQYF. The DNA for the CDR3 is TGTGCCAGCAGCCCAAAAGGGGCCCAGATTATGATTTCCTACGAGCAGTACTTC.

The chain combines TRBV5-1 with TRBJ2-7; perhaps TRBD1 as D (6 bases). From germline, CDR1 is SGHRS and CDR2 YFSETQ. The V end lost 3 bases, the J end lost 2 bases, and 12 bases lay between the germline ends. CDR3 length: 14 amino acids. The CDR3: CASSSTGLTYEQYF. CDR3 nucleotide sequence: TGCGCCAGCAGCTCAACAGGGTTGACCTACGAGCAGTACTTC.

The genes are TRBV29-1 and TRBJ2-7; D remains unclear. V gave up 4 bases and J gave up 2 bases, with 9 bases separating them. Germline V gene sequence: CDR1 SQVTM, CDR2 ANQGSEA. This CDR3 comprises 12 residues. The CDR3 here is CSVATFTYEQYF. In DNA form, the CDR3 reads TGCAGCGTTGCGACTTTTACCTACGAGCAGTACTTC.

This clone is a singleton in its sample. The CDR3 bases are TGCGCCAGCAGCTTGGGACTAGCGAACAATGAGCAGTTCTTC. This sequence encodes CASSLGLANNEQFF. The chain combines TRBV5-1 with TRBJ2-1; TRBD2 agrees at 8 bases. CDR3 length: 14 amino acids. V lost 0 bases and J lost 5; bases outside the gene matches: 1. Germline CDR1 reads SGHRS; CDR2 reads YFSETQ.

This clone came up a few times. The chain carries TRBV9 and TRBJ2-2; perhaps TRBD2 as D (6 bases). This CDR3 region has 14 residues. The germline V gene encodes CDR1 SGDLS and CDR2 YYNGEE. The V gene lost 2 bases and the J gene lost 2 bases, with 7 bases spanning the gap. CDR3 DNA sequence: TGTGCCAGCAGCGTCACTAGCAACACCGGGGAGCTGTTTTTT. Its translation: CASSVTSNTGELFF.

This clone came up once. J is TRBJ1-5 and V is TRBV7-2, with unresolved D. Germline assignment: CDR1 SGHTA and CDR2 FQGNSA. The CDR3 runs 17 residues. V lost 1 base and J 11 bases, leaving 24 bases between the germline ends. CDR3 bases: TGTGCCAGCAGCTTAGGCGCGGGGTCAGCGAGTTTTATAGCCCAGCATTTT. It yields the protein CASSLGAGSASFIAQHF.

J is TRBJ2-1 and V is TRBV7-2; D perhaps matches TRBD2 (5 bases). The V gene's germline CDR1 is SGHTA and CDR2 FQGNSA. The CDR3 loop spans 16 amino acids. The V and J ends lost 2 bases and 6 bases respectively, with 17 bases between them. Here the CDR3 reads CASSLIFTRPPNEQFF. CDR3 DNA sequence: TGTGCCAGCAGCTTAATTTTTACTAGGCCCCCCAATGAGCAGTTCTTC.

This clone was seen only a few times. The rearrangement uses TRBV27 and TRBJ1-5; D is unclear. The CDR3 runs 15 residues. In germline, CDR1 is MNHEY, CDR2 SMNVEV (reference sequence). Trimming pared 6 bases from V and 0 bases from J, leaving 12 bases between. CDR3 nucleotide sequence: TGTGCCAGCAGCCCCTCCGCCTATAGCAATCAGCCCCAGCATTTT. The encoded protein is CASSPSAYSNQPQHF.

The chain couples TRBV13 to TRBJ1-1, with a tentative D call TRBD1 (5 bases). This CDR3 spans 16 amino acids. With 4 bases removed from V and 3 bases from J, the gap between germline ends came to 18 bases. Germline V lookup: CDR1 PRHDT, CDR2 FYEKMQ (reference sequence). CDR3 coding DNA: TGTGCCAGCAGCTGGGGGGGGTGGGGAGGAGACACTGAAGCTTTCTTT. It is translated as CASSWGGWGGDTEAFF.

The rearrangement links TRBV2 to TRBJ2-5; possible D gene TRBD1, 5 bases. Germline V gives CDR1 SNHLY, CDR2 FYNNEI. V lost 3 bases to trimming and J lost 5 bases, with 13 bases between them. There are 14 residues in the CDR3. CDR3 region: CASSEGQGVETQYF. The DNA of the CDR3 is TGTGCCAGCAGTGAGGGGCAGGGTGTCGAGACCCAGTACTTC.

This rearrangement joins TRBV9 to TRBJ1-1; D is ambiguous. V was trimmed by 4 bases and J by 8 bases, leaving 12 bases between them. The length of the CDR3 is 12 residues. Germline V lookup: CDR1 SGDLS, CDR2 YYNGEE. The chain's CDR3 is CASSPWTGEAFF. CDR3 DNA sequence: TGTGCCAGCAGCCCCTGGACGGGAGAAGCTTTCTTT.

This clone was counted a single time. V usage is TRBV27 and J usage is TRBJ2-5, with D perhaps matching TRBD2 (6 bases). CDR1 and CDR2 (germline): MNHEY, SMNVEV (reference sequence). V lost 5 bases and J 6 bases, leaving 16 bases between the germline ends. The CDR3 is made up of 14 amino acids. CDR3 in DNA: TGTGCCAGCAGTACCCGAGCGGGCGGTCAGACCCAGTACTTC. Its protein product is CASSTRAGGQTQYF.

V is TRBV5-1 and J is TRBJ1-4; TRBD1 matches 10 bases. V shed 1 base and J 7 bases; nucleotides not matched to a gene: 4. The CDR3 covers 15 residues. CDR1 is SGHRS, CDR2 YFSETQ, per germline. The CDR3 is CASSLRGTGVEKLFF. In nucleotides, the CDR3 is TGCGCCAGCAGCTTGCGCGGGACAGGGGTTGAAAAACTGTTTTTT. Full variable domain (outside the CDR3, taken from reference TRBV5-1 and TRBJ1-4): KAGVTQTPRYLIKTRGQQVTLSCSPISGHRSVSWYQQTPGQGLQFLFEYFSETQRNKGNFPGRFSGRQFSNSRSEMNVSTLELGDSALYLCASSLRGTGVEKLFFGSGTQLSVL.

The chain couples TRBV7-2 to TRBJ2-1, with D maybe TRBD2 (5 bases). The germline gives CDR1 SGHTA, CDR2 FQGNSA. This CDR3 has 13 residues. Deletions cut 5 bases from V and 12 bases from J, with 17 bases between. The CDR3 sequence: CASSPPSRVRQFF. The DNA of the CDR3 is TGTGCCAGCAGCCCACCTAGCCGGGTAAGGCAGTTCTTC.